This T cell receptor beta chain was identified during a study of cytomegalovirus exposure and HLA in healthy donors. Germline V lookup: CDR1 MNHEY, CDR2 SVGAGI. CDR3 length: 16 amino acids. Germline trimming cut 2 bases from V and 7 bases from J; bases unmatched to any gene: 10. Concerning this clone: Antigen: not known.

Findings of the study overall: Earlier results showed most TCR beta V segments being productive about 87% or about 30% of the time. Accurate prediction of most subjects' HLA-A and HLA-B alleles from TCR beta sequences was reported.

Researchers ran the PCR with 60 Vbeta and 13 Jbeta primers. Here immunoSEQ multiplex PCR was the method, and the copy in TCRdb shows in-frame clones only, minus some. There are about 160,000 clones in the sample; roughly 70% occur only once, and around 6.9% lies in the top ten. The chain recombines TRBV6-5 with TRBJ2-2; 7 bases match TRBD1. The TCR was taken from a man between 40 and 49 years old in good health and CMV-seropositive. Sequenced sample: PBMCs. The CDR3 region has the DNA TGTGCCAGCAGTTACGAGGGCAGGGGGTATGGCGGGGAGCTGTTTTTT. It codes for CASSYEGRGYGGELFF.